The 17 T cell receptor beta chains below come from one sample, sequenced in a study of cytomegalovirus exposure and HLA in healthy donors (dated by TCRdb to 2016 to 2017). The library was built by means of the immunoSEQ multiplex PCR assay. A mixture of 60 forward primers for TCR Vbeta segments and 13 reverse primers for TCR Jbeta segments was used in the multiplex PCR. TCRdb holds this immuneACCESS table with in-frame rearrangements only. Some clones are missing; in checked studies, unresolved V genes explain under half, and the rest has no known cause. The sample records about 210,000 clones, about 90% of which are singletons. The ten largest clones capture around 1% of the sample. The sample comprised PBMCs. All receptors come from a boy aged 2 to 10 in good health and CMV-seronegative.

This sequence joins TRBV5-1 and TRBJ2-2; D uncertain. The germline V gene encodes CDR1 SGHRS and CDR2 YFSETQ. The CDR3 is 14 amino acids. The V end was cut by 0 bases, the J end by 1 base, with 4 bases between. The CDR3 region has the DNA TGCGCCAGCAGCTTGGCCCAGAACACCGGGGAGCTGTTTTTT. This sequence encodes CASSLAQNTGELFF.

This clone was seen once. The rearrangement uses TRBV6-5 and TRBJ1-2; D is undetermined. V gave up 5 bases and J gave up 3 bases, with 10 bases separating them. The CDR3 covers 13 residues. In germline, CDR1 is MNHEY, CDR2 SVGAGI. CDR3 amino acids: CASSERTDYGYTF. CDR3 sequence (DNA): TGTGCCAGCAGTGAAAGAACAGACTATGGCTACACCTTC.

The chain employs TRBV5-4 and TRBJ2-1; the match to TRBD2 covers 7 bases. The CDR3 sequence is 16 residues long. Germline-derived CDR1 and CDR2 are SGHNT and YYREEE (reference sequence). The V and J ends lost 3 bases and 4 bases, in that order; junction bases with no gene match: 10. CDR3 protein: CASSSAGDSPYNEQFF. The DNA for the CDR3 is TGTGCCAGCAGCTCCGCGGGGGACTCACCGTACAATGAGCAGTTCTTC.

This clone was observed a handful of times. The gene calls are TRBV11-2 and TRBJ1-5; no clear D. This CDR3 contains 16 residues. Germline V lookup: CDR1 SGHAT, CDR2 FQNNGV. V was shortened by 0 bases and J by 1 base, with 10 bases between the two germline ends. In nucleotides, the CDR3 is TGTGCCAGCAGCTTAGATGTGTTCGGGAGCAATCAGCCCCAGCATTTT. Encoded protein: CASSLDVFGSNQPQHF. Complete variable domain (other parts from reference TRBV11-2 and TRBJ1-5): EAGVAQSPRYKIIEKRQSVAFWCNPISGHATLYWYQQILGQGPKLLIQFQNNGVVDDSQLPKDRFSAERLKGVDSTLKIQPAKLEDSAVYLCASSLDVFGSNQPQHFGDGTRLSIL.

The chain uses TRBV20-1 and TRBJ2-5; TRBD2 matches at 7 bases. The CDR3 sequence is 11 residues long. The germline CDR1 and CDR2 sequences are DFQATT and SNEGSKA (reference sequence). The CDR3 protein is CSHGGGETQYF. Written as DNA, the CDR3 is TGCAGCCATGGGGGGGGAGAGACCCAGTACTTC.

The genes are TRBV6-1 and TRBJ2-5, with TRBD1 identical over 8 bases. V gave up 7 bases and J gave up 5 bases; unmatched junction bases: 3. CDR1 is MNHNS, CDR2 SASEGT, per germline. CDR3 length: 12 residues. CDR3 bases: TGTGCCAGCAACACAGGGGGGGAGACCCAGTACTTC. This sequence encodes CASNTGGETQYF.

This clone was seen more than once but under ten times. The CDR3 DNA sequence: TGTGCCAGCAGCTCAGCGGGCAGGAAGAATGAAAAACTGTTTTTT. Translation: CASSSAGRKNEKLFF. The chain combines TRBV2 with TRBJ1-4; D uncertain. The CDR3 has 15 amino acids. Trimming shortened V by 6 bases and J by 5 bases, and 16 bases separated the two germline ends. Germline V lookup: CDR1 SNHLY, CDR2 FYNNEI.

The CDR3 protein is CSVEDIRGAGATDTQYF. The DNA for the CDR3 is TGCAGCGTTGAAGATATCCGAGGCGCAGGGGCCACAGATACGCAGTATTTT. J is TRBJ2-3 and V is TRBV29-1; D possibly corresponds to TRBD1 (6 bases). The V gene's germline CDR1 is SQVTM and CDR2 ANQGSEA. Deletions cut 0 bases from V and 2 bases from J, with 18 bases between. The CDR3 has 17 amino acids.

The chain is built from TRBV30 and TRBJ1-5; TRBD1 might be the D (6 bases). V was clipped by 1 base and J by 6 bases, with 10 bases between them. The length of the CDR3 is 13 residues. CDR1 GTSNPN and CDR2 SVGIG come from the germline V gene (reference sequence). The CDR3 DNA reads as TGTGCCTGGAGTGGAGGGGGGGGTCAGCCCCAGCATTTT. Encoded protein: CAWSGGGGQPQHF.

The chain has TRBV27 and TRBJ1-1, with 8 bases identical to TRBD1. Looked up from germline, CDR1 is MNHEY and CDR2 is SMNVEV (reference sequence). Trimming cost V 5 bases and J 5 bases; bases outside gene matches: 16. CDR3 size: 17 residues. The CDR3 here is CASSKPPTGALKTEAFF. The DNA for the CDR3 is TGTGCCAGCAGTAAGCCTCCGACAGGGGCGTTAAAAACTGAAGCTTTCTTT.

The chain employs TRBV10-2 and TRBJ1-1; 7 bases line up with TRBD1. This CDR3 contains 16 residues. Germline loops: CDR1 WSHSY, CDR2 SAAADI. J lost 5 bases, V lost 6 bases, and 15 bases had no gene match. The CDR3 DNA reads as TGCGCCAGCAGGCCCCAACACAGGGGCAATTCGACTGAAGCTTTCTTT. Encoded protein: CASRPQHRGNSTEAFF.

The V and J genes are TRBV4-1 and TRBJ1-6; D is unclear. Germline assignment: CDR1 MGHRA and CDR2 YSYEKL. V was pared by 1 base and J by 8 bases, with 15 bases between. The CDR3 has 16 amino acids. The CDR3 coding sequence is TGCGCCAGCAGCCAAGTGTTGGGAGCAGGTCATTCACCCCTCCACTTT. It encodes CASSQVLGAGHSPLHF.

This chain connects TRBV5-1 to TRBJ2-5; D call uncertain. V lost 0 bases to trimming and J lost 1 base, with 10 bases between them. Germline V gives CDR1 SGHRS, CDR2 YFSETQ. The CDR3 length is 15 residues. In DNA form, the CDR3 reads TGCGCCAGCAGCTTGGAAGGCGGCAGCCAAGAGACCCAGTACTTC. Translation gives CASSLEGGSQETQYF.

The V gene is TRBV6-1, the J gene TRBJ1-1; D is possibly TRBD1 (6 bases). V lost 0 bases and J lost 5, with 19 bases in between. The CDR3 covers 17 residues. Germline assignment: CDR1 MNHNS and CDR2 SASEGT. CDR3 sequence (DNA): TGTGCCAGCAGTGAAGCCCGATTAGCATATGACAGGACTGAAGCTTTCTTT. It translates to CASSEARLAYDRTEAFF.

The chain combines TRBV19 with TRBJ1-1, with D unresolved. V lost 2 bases, J lost 6 bases, and 28 bases lay in between. The CDR3 totals 19 residues. Germline-derived CDR1 and CDR2 are LNHDA and SQIVND (reference sequence). CDR3 protein: CASSILGRTVSGPNPEAFF. CDR3 nucleotides: TGTGCCAGTAGTATATTGGGGAGAACTGTCTCAGGACCAAACCCTGAAGCTTTCTTT.

The gene calls are TRBV28 and TRBJ2-5, with TRBD1 identical over 7 bases. The J call may be mistaken, given a closer DNA end match to TRBJ2-7. The CDR3 extends over 14 amino acids. The germline CDR1 and CDR2 sequences are MDHEN and SYDVKM. The CDR3 DNA sequence: TGTGCCAGCAGTTTAGGGGGACAGACCTACGAGCAGTACTTC. Amino acids: CASSLGGQTYEQYF.

This clone was observed a handful of times. This chain's CDR3 is CASSQGVGQYHGYTF. The CDR3 coding sequence is TGCGCCAGCAGCCAAGGGGTAGGACAGTACCATGGCTACACCTTC. This rearrangement joins TRBV4-1 to TRBJ1-2, with D perhaps TRBD1 (6 bases). The CDR3 runs 15 residues. CDR1 is MGHRA and CDR2 is YSYEKL in the germline V gene. The V end was cut by 1 base, the J end by 6 bases, with 15 bases between.